This T cell receptor beta chain was found in a study of blood T cell repertoires in COVID-19. The CDR3 is 15 residues long. J was trimmed by 5 bases and V by 3 bases; bases with no gene match: 6. CDR1 SGDLS and CDR2 YYNGEE come from the germline V gene. In this sample, this clone turned up a few times. Per the study methods: Estimation of nucleated cell counts was performed using reference gene primer amplification. Profiled with immunoSEQ multiplex PCR; TCRdb holds only in-frame clones, not every one. That table furnishes V, J and clone size, whereas the DNA furnished D and trimming. The sample records approximately 300,000 clones, approximately 81% being singletons. Cohort placement rested on clinical history that participants reported themselves. The study recruited exposed participants who had met a COVID-19 case within 2 weeks before entry.

The chain couples TRBV9 to TRBJ1-1, with 11 bases fitting TRBD1. Sequencing input: PBMCs or T cells enriched from blood (not recorded which). This receptor was obtained from a woman younger than 45 who had been exposed to COVID-19. This CDR3 reads CASSAGQGARTEAFF. For the CDR3, the DNA is TGTGCCAGCAGCGCCGGACAGGGGGCGCGTACTGAAGCTTTCTTT.